The next 2 T cell receptor beta chains were all read from a single sample in a study of immune heterogeneity within non-small cell lung tumors. The authors amplified TCR beta CDR3 by multiplex PCR with 32 V and 13 J primers. MiXCR, applied by TCRdb to the multiplex PCR reads, yields one record per CDR3 protein. The sample consists of tens of thousands of distinct CDR3 sequences, less than 35% of them appearing once. Bulk tumor genomic DNA served as template, at roughly 600 ng per sample. From each primary tumor, several far-apart biopsies were obtained during surgery. Enrolled individuals presented with untreated, newly diagnosed non-small cell lung cancer and received curative surgery. The sample taken for sequencing was lung tumor tissue. Every receptor here comes from a man aged 40-50 years with non-small cell lung cancer.

On this clonotype itself: A clone one base away is much larger, so this may be a read error. V is TRBV30 and J is TRBJ1-5; a weak D match, TRBD1 (5 bases). The CDR3 has 13 amino acids. Trimming shortened V by 0 bases and J by 7 bases, and 10 bases separated the two germline ends. Germline CDR1 reads GTSNPN; CDR2 reads SVGIG (reference sequence). DNA for the CDR3: TGTGCCTGGAGTGTGGACAACCTCCAGCCCCAGCATTTT. Translated, it gives CAWSVDNLQPQHF.

This clonotype was seen at least ten times. A read error may produce the germline difference seen at one junction end. V and J are TRBV19 and TRBJ1-1, with D unresolved. Germline V gives CDR1 LNHDA, CDR2 SQIVND (reference sequence). CDR3 length equals 11 residues. The CDR3 DNA reads as TGTGCCAGTAGTGGGAACGCTGAAGCTTTCTTT. Encoded protein: CASSGNAEAFF. Full variable domain (rest looked up from reference TRBV19 and TRBJ1-1): DGGITQSPKYLFRKEGQNVTLSCEQNLNHDAMYWYRQDPGQGLRLIYYSQIVNDFQKGDIAEGYSVSREKKESFPLTVTSAQKNPTAFYLCASSGNAEAFFGQGTRLTVV.